This T cell receptor beta chain was sequenced for a study of CD4 T cells in relation to SARS-CoV-2 and coronaviruses. The CDR3 spans 13 residues. Germline lookup yields CDR1 ENHRY and CDR2 SYGVKD. Trimming shortened V by 10 bases and J by 1 base, and 11 bases separated the two germline ends. The unexposed donors gave CD4+ T cells in about 2011-2018, prior to COVID-19. Isolation of CD4+ T cells took place after roughly nine days in culture. A remark on this clone: Its specificity is not known.

Measured with immunoSEQ multiplex PCR; TCRdb has only the in-frame clones, and not every one. The top ten hold about 10% of the sample, which has almost 20,000 clones, about 80% seen once. Sequencing was performed on CD4+ T cells from PBMCs, cultured in vitro. This receptor was taken from a human donor in good health. The chain has TRBV10-3 and TRBJ1-5; the D gene is possibly TRBD1 (6 bases). The CDR3 DNA follows: TGTGCCACGTCAGGGGAGAGCAATCAGCCCCAGCATTTT. This codes for CATSGESNQPQHF.